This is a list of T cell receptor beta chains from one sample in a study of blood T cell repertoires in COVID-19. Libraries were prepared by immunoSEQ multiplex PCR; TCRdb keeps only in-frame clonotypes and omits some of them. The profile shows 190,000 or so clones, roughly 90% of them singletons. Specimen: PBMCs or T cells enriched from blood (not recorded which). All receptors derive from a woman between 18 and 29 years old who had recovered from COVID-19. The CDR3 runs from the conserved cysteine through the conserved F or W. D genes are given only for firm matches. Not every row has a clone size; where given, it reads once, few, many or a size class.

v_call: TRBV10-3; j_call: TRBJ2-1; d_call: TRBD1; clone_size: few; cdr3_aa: CAISLTGNYNEQFF; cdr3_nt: TGTGCCATCAGTCTGACAGGGAACTACAATGAGCAGTTCTTC
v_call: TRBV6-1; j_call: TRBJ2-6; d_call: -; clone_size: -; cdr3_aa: CASSEVTGTGANVLTF; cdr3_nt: TGTGCCAGCAGTGAAGTAACCGGGACTGGGGCCAACGTCCTGACTTTC
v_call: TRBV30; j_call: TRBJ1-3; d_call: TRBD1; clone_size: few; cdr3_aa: CAWSLPIFPRQGQGVSGNTIYF; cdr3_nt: TGTGCCTGGAGTCTGCCGATTTTTCCCCGACAGGGACAAGGAGTTTCTGGAAACACCATATATTTT
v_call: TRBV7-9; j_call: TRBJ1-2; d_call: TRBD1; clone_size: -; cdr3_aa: CASSLQGASLYGYTF; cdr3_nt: TGTGCCAGCAGCTTACAGGGGGCCTCGCTCTATGGCTACACCTTC
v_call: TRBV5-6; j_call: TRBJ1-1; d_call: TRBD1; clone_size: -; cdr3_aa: CASSPKNTDREGAEAFF; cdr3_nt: TGTGCCAGCAGCCCAAAAAATACGGACAGGGAAGGAGCTGAAGCTTTCTTT
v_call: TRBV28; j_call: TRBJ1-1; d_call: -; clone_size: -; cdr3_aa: CASSFVEGLGTEAFF; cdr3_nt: TGTGCCAGCAGTTTTGTGGAGGGGCTAGGTACTGAAGCTTTCTTT
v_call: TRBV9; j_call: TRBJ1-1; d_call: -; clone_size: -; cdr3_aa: CASSGAVPTPNLMNTEAFF; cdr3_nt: TGTGCCAGCAGCGGGGCCGTCCCAACTCCAAACCTTATGAACACTGAAGCTTTCTTT
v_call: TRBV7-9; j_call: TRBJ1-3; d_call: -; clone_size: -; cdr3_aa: CASRTGISNTIYF; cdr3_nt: TGTGCCAGCAGAACAGGGATATCAAACACCATATATTTT
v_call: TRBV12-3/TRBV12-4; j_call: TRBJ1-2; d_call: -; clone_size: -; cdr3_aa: CASSLELSYGYTF; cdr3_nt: TGTGCCAGCAGTTTAGAACTTTCCTATGGCTACACCTTC
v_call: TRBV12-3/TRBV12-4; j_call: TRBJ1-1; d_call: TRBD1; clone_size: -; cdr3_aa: CASSFGTGVITFF; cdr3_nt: TGTGCCAGCAGTTTTGGGACAGGGGTGATAACTTTCTTT
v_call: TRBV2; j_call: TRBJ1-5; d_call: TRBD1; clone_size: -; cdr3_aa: CASKGQEGLNSNQPQHF; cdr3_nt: TGTGCCAGCAAGGGACAGGAAGGACTCAATAGCAATCAGCCCCAGCATTTT
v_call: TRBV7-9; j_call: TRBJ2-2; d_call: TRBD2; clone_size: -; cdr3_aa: CASRGLAGNWGELFF; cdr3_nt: TGTGCCAGCCGTGGACTAGCGGGGAATTGGGGGGAGCTGTTTTTT
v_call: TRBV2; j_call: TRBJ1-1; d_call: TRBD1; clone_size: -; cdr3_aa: CASSGTGGVEAFF; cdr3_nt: TGTGCCAGCAGTGGGACAGGGGGCGTTGAAGCTTTCTTT
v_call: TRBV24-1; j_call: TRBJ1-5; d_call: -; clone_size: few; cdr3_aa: CATSDTGLVQPQHF; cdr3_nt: TGTGCCACCAGTGATACAGGGTTGGTACAGCCCCAGCATTTT
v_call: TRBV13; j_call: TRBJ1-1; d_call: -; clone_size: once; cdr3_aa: CASSLNRDSEAFF; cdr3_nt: TGTGCCAGCAGCTTAAACCGGGACTCAGAAGCTTTCTTT
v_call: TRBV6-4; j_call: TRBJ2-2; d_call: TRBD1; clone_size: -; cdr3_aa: CASSENTGGTGELFF; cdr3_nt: TGTGCCAGCAGCGAGAATACAGGGGGCACCGGGGAGCTGTTTTTT
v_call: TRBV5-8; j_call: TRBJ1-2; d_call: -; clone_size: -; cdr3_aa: CASFTWNSGLNYGYTF; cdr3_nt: TGTGCCAGCTTTACTTGGAATTCAGGGCTGAACTATGGCTACACCTTC
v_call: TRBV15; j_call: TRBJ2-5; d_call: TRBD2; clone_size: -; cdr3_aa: CATSTSGLAPETQYF; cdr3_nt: TGTGCCACCAGCACCTCGGGACTAGCCCCCGAGACCCAGTACTTC
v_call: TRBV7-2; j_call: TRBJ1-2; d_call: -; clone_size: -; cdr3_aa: CASSLGQGRGYTF; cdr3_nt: TGTGCCAGCAGCTTAGGGCAGGGAAGGGGCTACACCTTC
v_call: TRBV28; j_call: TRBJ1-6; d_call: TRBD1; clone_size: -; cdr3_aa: CASSSGGTNSPLHF; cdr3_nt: TGTGCCAGCAGTTCAGGGGGCACTAATTCACCCCTCCACTTT
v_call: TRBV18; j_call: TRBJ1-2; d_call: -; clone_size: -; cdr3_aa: CASSPEAKRNYGYTF; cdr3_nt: TGTGCCAGCTCACCAGAGGCCAAGCGAAACTATGGCTACACCTTC
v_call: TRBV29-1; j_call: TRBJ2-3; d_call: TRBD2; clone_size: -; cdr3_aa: CSALHGGASDTQYF; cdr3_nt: TGCAGCGCTCTACACGGGGGGGCATCAGATACGCAGTATTTT
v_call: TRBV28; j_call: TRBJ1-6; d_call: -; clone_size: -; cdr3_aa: CASSPPGLWEGSPLHF; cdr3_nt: TGTGCCAGCAGTCCCCCAGGGCTCTGGGAGGGTTCGCCCCTCCACTTT
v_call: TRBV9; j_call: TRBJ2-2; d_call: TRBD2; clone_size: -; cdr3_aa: CASSVVGGTNTGELFF; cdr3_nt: TGTGCCAGCAGCGTAGTCGGGGGGACGAACACCGGGGAGCTGTTTTTT